This TCR beta chain stems from a study of cytomegalovirus exposure and HLA in healthy donors. As for the study in general: Earlier sequencing of some 180 million T cells yielded 90 million to 140 million unique TCR beta sequences.

PCR primers comprised 60 Vbeta and 13 Jbeta primers. Method: immunoSEQ multiplex PCR; TCRdb's copy keeps in-frame clones and lacks some. The data contain about 140,000 clones, 70% to 85% of them seen just once; the ten biggest clones take up approximately 1.3%. Details on this clone: Its antigen is undetermined.

Notes on the study in general: Clonal expansion was found to be greater in HLA-associated TCR beta chains than in equally common others in a later analysis. Several of the most significant clusters were apparently associated with common viral pathogens in a later analysis.

Sequencing was carried out using PBMCs. This receptor was identified in a man aged 25-45 years in good health and CMV-seropositive.

This CDR3 reads CASSADRAYQETQYF. In nucleotides, the CDR3 is TGTGCCAGCAGCGCGGACAGGGCGTACCAAGAGACCCAGTACTTC. V gene TRBV5-4 combines with J gene TRBJ2-5, with 8 bases lining up with TRBD1. Germline loops: CDR1 SGHNT, CDR2 YYREEE (reference sequence). V dropped 4 bases and J dropped 0; count of bases not matched to a gene: 5. The CDR3 runs to 15 residues.